This TCR beta chain was sequenced for a study of blood T cell repertoires in COVID-19. Across the study: Nucleic acid was either cDNA or gDNA, and it came from T cells, B-cell-depleted T cells, or PBMCs.

Source study methods: Cell counts per sample came from amplifying reference gene primers. Only in-frame clones appear in the TCRdb table, and some are missing; sequencing was by immunoSEQ multiplex PCR. The DNA was the basis for D and trimming; V, J and clone size are from that table. The data contain about 140,000 clones, about four fifths of them singletons. The sequence was obtained from a human donor in a cohort sampled during active COVID-19. What was sequenced was peripheral blood.

The CDR3 sequence: CASSLTPSRGGNEQFF. The CDR3 region has the DNA TGTGCCAGCAGCTTAACGCCATCGCGGGGGGGCAATGAGCAGTTCTTC. The chain is built from TRBV7-6 and TRBJ2-1; 9 bases map to TRBD2. Per germline, CDR1 SGHVS and CDR2 FNYEAQ. CDR3 length: 16 residues. Trimming removed 2 bases from V and 6 bases from J; junction bases left unmatched: 8.